These 25 T cell receptor beta chains were all obtained from the same sample, sequenced in a study of T cells after yellow fever vaccination. TCRdb itself ran the 5' RACE reads through MiXCR, one entry per CDR3 protein. In the table there are 200,000 to 300,000 distinct CDR3 sequences, 6.9% of which are singletons. Sequencing was performed on CD4+ T cells sorted from PBMCs, taken 15 days after the yellow fever booster vaccination. The receptors shown here come from a man aged 25-45 years who received the YFV17D yellow fever vaccine.

This clonotype showed up just a few times. The gene calls are TRBV20-1 and TRBJ2-3; D is possibly TRBD1 (6 bases). V lost 1 base, J lost 3 bases, and 8 bases lay in between. This CDR3 spans 13 amino acids. Germline V lookup: CDR1 DFQATT, CDR2 SNEGSKA (reference sequence). The CDR3 nucleotides are TGCAGTGCTAGAGTGGGGGCGACAGATACGCAGTATTTT. It specifies CSARVGATDTQYF.

This clonotype showed up many times. This chain uses TRBV18 with TRBJ2-1; D not certain. The CDR3 length is 13 residues. V was shortened by 3 bases and J by 4 bases, with 7 bases between the two germline ends. Germline V lookup: CDR1 KGHSH, CDR2 LQKENI. The CDR3 spells CASSPGPYNEQFF. CDR3 sequence (DNA): TGTGCCAGCTCACCTGGGCCTTACAATGAGCAGTTCTTC.

V and J are TRBV6-5 and TRBJ2-1; D is tentatively TRBD1 or TRBD2 (5 bases each). There are 16 residues in the CDR3. V was pared by 0 bases and J by 4 bases, with 13 bases between. The germline V gene has CDR1 MNHEY and CDR2 SVGAGI. The CDR3 here is CASSYSMSGPYNEQFF. The CDR3 coding sequence is TGTGCCAGCAGTTACTCGATGTCGGGACCGTACAATGAGCAGTTCTTC.

This clonotype came up many times. The J gene is TRBJ2-5, the V gene TRBV7-2, with TRBD1 identical over 9 bases. The CDR3 is 16 amino acids. Losses at the gene ends were 4 bases for V and 5 bases for J; bases not matched to a gene: 11. Germline loops: CDR1 SGHTA, CDR2 FQGNSA. CDR3 nucleotides: TGTGCCAGCAGCTCTACCGGGACAGGGAAAGTGGAGACCCAGTACTTC. This sequence encodes CASSSTGTGKVETQYF.

J is TRBJ2-2 and V is TRBV6-2 or TRBV6-3; 8 bases map to TRBD2. Germline loops: CDR1 MNHEY, CDR2 SVGEGT. V shed 0 bases, J shed 2 bases, and the junction held 8 bases outside the gene matches. This CDR3 is 18 amino acids long. CDR3 DNA: TGTGCCAGCAGTTACTCGATTAAGCGGGAGATAAACACCGGGGAGCTGTTTTTT. Protein sequence: CASSYSIKREINTGELFF.

As concerns this clonotype: Possible read error: a much larger clone is one base away. Given the absence of the conserved phenylalanine or tryptophan at the CDR3 end, a read error is likely. The rearrangement links TRBV5-1 to TRBJ2-1; 8 bases match TRBD2. This CDR3 has 15 residues. With 4 bases clipped from V and 0 bases from J, the junction kept 3 bases outside the gene matches. CDR1 is SGHRS and CDR2 is YFSETQ in the germline V gene. The CDR3 sequence: CASSRLAISYNEQFL. The CDR3 coding sequence is TGCGCCAGCAGCCGACTAGCGATCTCCTACAATGAGCAGTTCCTC.

The chain has TRBV12-3 or TRBV12-4 and TRBJ2-5, with TRBD2 matching over 9 bases. The CDR3 length is 15 residues. The V gene end was trimmed by 5 bases and the J gene end by 4 bases; junction bases not matched to a gene: 8. In DNA form, the CDR3 reads TGTGCCAGCAGTATCTCTGCGGGAGGGGGAGAGACCCAGTACTTC. Residues: CASSISAGGGETQYF.

In its sample, this clonotype was seen many times. The chain employs TRBV3-1 and TRBJ2-7; a weak D match, TRBD2 (6 bases). The CDR3 is made up of 14 amino acids. Germline loops: CDR1 LGHDT, CDR2 YNNKEL (reference sequence). V lost 0 bases and J 6 bases, leaving 12 bases between the germline ends. The CDR3 nucleotides are TGTGCCAGCAGCCAAGATCGACTAGGCCTCGAGCAGTACTTC. Residues: CASSQDRLGLEQYF.

This clonotype was recorded at least ten times. The chain employs TRBV6-2 or TRBV6-3 and TRBJ2-3; D ambiguous. Germline-derived CDR1 and CDR2 are MNHEY and SVGEGT. The CDR3 has 16 amino acids. Trimming left V 2 bases short and J 1 base short, with 13 bases between. The CDR3, as DNA: TGTGCCAGCAGTTACCGGCCTAAGGTCCGCACAGATACGCAGTATTTT. Its protein product is CASSYRPKVRTDTQYF.

This clonotype was counted only a few times. The V gene is TRBV29-1, the J gene TRBJ2-5; D is uncertain. V lost 7 bases to trimming and J lost 1 base, with 10 bases between them. Per the germline V gene, CDR1 is SQVTM and CDR2 is ANQGSEA. This CDR3 spans 12 amino acids. In DNA, the CDR3 is TGCAGCGCAATTGGGATCCAAGAGACCCAGTACTTC. Its protein product is CSAIGIQETQYF.

This clonotype was observed many times. The V call is TRBV9, the J call TRBJ2-2; TRBD2 aligns across 13 bases. Per germline, CDR1 SGDLS and CDR2 YYNGEE. V dropped 4 bases and J dropped 7; count of bases not matched to a gene: 7. The CDR3 is made up of 16 amino acids. The DNA for the CDR3 is TGTGCCAGCAGCTTTACTAGCGGGAGGGCCGTCGGGGAGCTGTTTTTT. It translates to CASSFTSGRAVGELFF.

The gene calls are TRBV3-1 and TRBJ2-7, with TRBD2 as a possible D gene (5 bases). Germline assignment: CDR1 LGHDT and CDR2 YNNKEL (reference sequence). The CDR3 runs 15 residues. Trimming cost V 7 bases and J 6 bases, with 22 bases left between them. The CDR3 spells CASTESAVQLGEQYF. CDR3 sequence (DNA): TGTGCCAGCACCGAATCAGCGGTACAGTTAGGCGAGCAGTACTTC.

Notes on this clonotype: This may be a read error, as it is one base from a much larger clone. This chain uses TRBV12-3 or TRBV12-4 with TRBJ1-1; 8 nucleotides align to TRBD1. The CDR3 has 15 residues. Trimming took 3 bases from V and 5 from J; bases not matched to a gene: 8. The CDR3 protein is CASSLGQGAWTEAFF. The CDR3 nucleotides are TGTGCCAGCAGTTTGGGCCAGGGGGCGTGGACTGAAGCTTTCTTT.

This clonotype occurred a few times. The chain joins TRBV23-1 to TRBJ2-2; D gene ambiguous. TRBV23-1 is an open reading frame whose function is uncertain. CDR3 length equals 14 residues. V was pared by 4 bases and J by 2 bases, with 8 bases between. The CDR3 DNA reads as TGCGCCAGCAGTCGTTTCTCTAACACCGGGGAGCTGTTTTTT. The encoded protein is CASSRFSNTGELFF.

This chain joins TRBV7-8 and TRBJ1-4; a possible D gene is TRBD1 (6 bases). Deletions cut 5 bases from V and 5 bases from J, with 12 bases between. CDR1 and CDR2 from the germline V gene are SGHVS and FQNEAQ. This CDR3 contains 14 residues. The CDR3 sequence is CASSGGRGNEKLFF. In nucleotides, the CDR3 is TGTGCCAGCAGCGGAGGGAGGGGGAATGAAAAACTGTTTTTT.

The chain joins TRBV30 to TRBJ1-5, with D perhaps TRBD1 (5 bases). The CDR3 has 14 residues. Germline-derived CDR1 and CDR2 are GTSNPN and SVGIG (reference sequence). V dropped 0 bases and J dropped 6 bases, with 12 bases sitting between them. This CDR3 is CAWSVPRDGQPQHF. In nucleotides, the CDR3 is TGTGCCTGGAGTGTACCTAGGGACGGTCAGCCCCAGCATTTT.

The V gene is TRBV30, the J gene TRBJ1-5; D uncertain. Germline CDR1 and CDR2: GTSNPN and SVGIG (reference sequence). This CDR3 spans 14 amino acids. V lost 6 bases and J 1 base, leaving 13 bases between the germline ends. The CDR3 DNA follows: TGTGCCTGCGATAGTTTGGCCAGCAATCAGCCCCAGCATTTT. Amino acids: CACDSLASNQPQHF.

The chain couples TRBV6-5 to TRBJ2-3; perhaps TRBD2 as D (7 bases). Germline CDR1 is MNHEY and CDR2 is SVGAGI. Trimming left V 3 bases short and J 6 bases short, with 16 bases between. The CDR3 totals 15 residues. The CDR3, as DNA: TGTGCCAGCAGTTATGGGGGGGCGCTATGGGATACGCAGTATTTT. Protein product: CASSYGGALWDTQYF.

A few counts support this clonotype. The chain carries TRBV29-1 and TRBJ1-5; D is ambiguous. Germline V gene lookup returns CDR1 SQVTM and CDR2 ANQGSEA. Trimming shortened V by 6 bases and J by 4 bases, and 10 bases separated the two germline ends. The CDR3 is 12 residues long. This CDR3 reads CSVKPNNQPQHF. The CDR3 coding sequence is TGCAGCGTCAAGCCAAATAATCAGCCCCAGCATTTT. The full variable domain, in which reference TRBV29-1 and TRBJ1-5 provide the parts outside the CDR3, is SAVISQKPSRDICQRGTSLTIQCQVDSQVTMMFWYRQQPGQSLTLIATANQGSEATYESGFVIDKFPISRPNLTFSTLTVSNMSPEDSSIYLCSVKPNNQPQHFGDGTRLSIL.

Only a few counts were recorded for this clonotype. J is TRBJ2-1 and V is TRBV11-2; TRBD1 might be the D (6 bases). V was trimmed by 5 bases and J by 2 bases, leaving 19 bases between them. The CDR3 has 17 amino acids. Germline V lookup: CDR1 SGHAT, CDR2 FQNNGV. In DNA form, the CDR3 reads TGTGCCAGCAGCCTACACCGGGACACTGGCCCCTACAATGAGCAGTTCTTC. Translating it yields CASSLHRDTGPYNEQFF.

Note on this clonotype: A much larger clone differs by one base, so this may be a read error. V gene TRBV7-9 combines with J gene TRBJ2-1; D not certain. This CDR3 region has 12 residues. The germline CDR1 and CDR2 sequences are SEHNR and FQNEAQ (reference sequence). CDR3 nucleotide sequence: TGTGCCAGCAGCTTCTCGGTCAATGATCAGTTCTTC. This codes for CASSFSVNDQFF.

The V and J genes are TRBV24-1 and TRBJ2-2; D possibly corresponds to TRBD1 (6 bases). This CDR3 comprises 15 residues. The V gene lost 4 bases and the J gene lost 5 bases, with 13 bases spanning the gap. Germline lookup yields CDR1 KGHDR and CDR2 SFDVKD. In nucleotides, the CDR3 is TGTGCCACCAGTGAAGGGACAACTTCGACCGGGGAGCTGTTTTTT. Translating it yields CATSEGTTSTGELFF.

This clonotype has more than one count but fewer than ten. This chain joins TRBV5-1 and TRBJ2-7; tentative D call: TRBD1 (6 bases). CDR3 size: 15 residues. Trimming pared 4 bases from V and 0 bases from J, leaving 14 bases between. CDR1 is SGHRS, CDR2 YFSETQ, per germline. Here the CDR3 DNA reads TGCGCCAGCAGCCCCCTTGACAGGATCTCCTACGAGCAGTACTTC. Protein sequence: CASSPLDRISYEQYF.

The chain carries TRBV12-3 or TRBV12-4 and TRBJ1-1; D unclear. This CDR3 has 9 amino acids. V was clipped by 6 bases and J by 8 bases, with 4 bases between them. CDR3 nucleotide sequence: TGTGCCAGCAGCCCAGAAGCTTTCTTT. Its protein is CASSPEAFF.

V and J are TRBV20-1 and TRBJ2-3; a possible D gene is TRBD1 (6 bases). The CDR3 length is 9 residues. The V gene's germline CDR1 is DFQATT and CDR2 SNEGSKA (reference sequence). V gave up 7 bases and J gave up 12 bases, with 11 bases separating them. CDR3 bases: TGCAGTGGCACAGGGAAACAGTATTTT. Amino acid sequence: CSGTGKQYF.